This TCR beta chain was identified in a study of metastatic and nonmetastatic thyroid tumors (dated by TCRdb to about 2020). For the study in its entirety: Repertoires from peripheral blood and from tumor or nodule tissue samples of malignant and benign thyroid patients were compared. Findings and caveats that apply to the study as a whole: In both blood and tumor samples, malignant tumors were reported to have significantly higher TCR beta diversity than benign nodules.

This clone has ten or more counts. No antigen is known for it. Base qualities are missing; no much larger clone stands one base away. No patient had received any treatment before thyroid surgery. Patient clinical samples collected from the early 2010s to the late 2010s were retrospectively analysed using T-cell receptor beta sequencing. Libraries were made using PCR. TCRdb records Illumina HiSeq 4000 as the sequencer. High-throughput sequencing was used to profile the TCR beta-chain CDR3 region of each patient. From the authors' description of their analysis: Drawing on CDR3 differences between clinicopathological groups, the researchers built a classifier meant to tell apart patients with distant-metastatic papillary thyroid cancer. The Shannon index was used to assess repertoire diversity, and the Morisita-Horn index was used to assess tumor-blood repertoire similarity. The public reads were run again by TCRdb, first through fastp at Q25 and then through MiXCR, and only productive beta chains were kept. Clone size and V and J calls follow TCRdb, not the original study. In this sample the table shows tens of thousands of clones, approximately 10% of which occur a single time. Approximately 22% of the sample rests with the top ten.

Germline trimming amounts to 6 bases on V and 6 bases on J, with 5 as the count of junction bases outside the gene matches. The CDR3 runs 12 residues from the cysteine to the phenylalanine. The DNA shown is the 36-base CDR3, in frame from base 1. CDR1 and CDR2 are drawn from the germline V gene: MNHNS, SASEGT. The rearrangement combines TRBV6-1 with TRBJ2-7, and 7 bases in between align with TRBD1. The TCR sequence derives from a female donor with papillary thyroid cancer or a benign thyroid nodule (not recorded which). Some clones in this sample may be carry-over from other donors' samples. Specimen: blood. The CDR3 region has the sequence CASSLRQGEQYF. The DNA sequence is TGTGCCAGCAGCCTGCGACAGGGCGAGCAGTACTTC.